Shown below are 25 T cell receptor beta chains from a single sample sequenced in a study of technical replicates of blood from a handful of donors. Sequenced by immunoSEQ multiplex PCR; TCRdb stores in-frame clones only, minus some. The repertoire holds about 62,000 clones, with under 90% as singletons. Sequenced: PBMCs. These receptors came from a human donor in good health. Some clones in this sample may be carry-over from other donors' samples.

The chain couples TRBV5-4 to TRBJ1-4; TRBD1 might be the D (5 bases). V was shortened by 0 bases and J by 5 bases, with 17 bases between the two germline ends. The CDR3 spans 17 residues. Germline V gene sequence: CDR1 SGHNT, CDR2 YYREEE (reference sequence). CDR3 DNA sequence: TGTGCCAGCAGCTTGGCCGGTCAAGGGGCGCGAAATGAAAAACTGTTTTTT. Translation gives CASSLAGQGARNEKLFF. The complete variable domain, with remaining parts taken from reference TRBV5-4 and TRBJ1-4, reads ETGVTQSPTHLIKTRGQQVTLRCSSQSGHNTVSWYQQALGQGPQFIFQYYREEENGRGNFPPRFSGLQFPNYSSELNVNALELDDSALYLCASSLAGQGARNEKLFFGSGTQLSVL.

CDR3 DNA: TGTGCCAGCAGCTTTGACGGGGGGCTTACTCTGGACTATGGCTACACCTTC. This gives the protein CASSFDGGLTLDYGYTF. V is TRBV7-9 and J is TRBJ1-2; possibly TRBD1 for D (6 bases). CDR3 length equals 17 residues. Per germline, CDR1 SEHNR and CDR2 FQNEAQ (reference sequence). The V gene lost 3 bases and the J gene lost 3 bases, with 20 bases spanning the gap.

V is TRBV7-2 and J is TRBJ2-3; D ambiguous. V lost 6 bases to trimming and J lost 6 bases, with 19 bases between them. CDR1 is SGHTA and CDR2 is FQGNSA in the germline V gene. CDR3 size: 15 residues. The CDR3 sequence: CASRLTTTRGDTQYF. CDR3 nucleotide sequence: TGTGCCAGCAGGTTAACCACCACCCGTGGCGATACGCAGTATTTT.

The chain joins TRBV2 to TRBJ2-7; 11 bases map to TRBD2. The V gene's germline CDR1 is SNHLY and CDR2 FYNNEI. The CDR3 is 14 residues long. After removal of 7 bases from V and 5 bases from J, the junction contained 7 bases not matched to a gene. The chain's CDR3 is CASNLAGGRDEQYF. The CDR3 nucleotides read TGTGCCAGCAATTTAGCGGGGGGGCGGGACGAGCAGTACTTC. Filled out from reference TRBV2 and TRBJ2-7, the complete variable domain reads EPEVTQTPSHQVTQMGQEVILRCVPISNHLYFYWYRQILGQKVEFLVSFYNNEISEKSEIFDDQFSVERPDGSNFTLKIRSTKLEDSAMYFCASNLAGGRDEQYFGPGTRLTVT.

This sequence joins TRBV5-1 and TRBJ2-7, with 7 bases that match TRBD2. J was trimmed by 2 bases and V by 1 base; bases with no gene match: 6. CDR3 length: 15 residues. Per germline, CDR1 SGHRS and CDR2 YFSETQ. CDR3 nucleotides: TGCGCCAGCAGCTTGAGGCTAGCGGACACCTACGAGCAGTACTTC. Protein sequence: CASSLRLADTYEQYF.

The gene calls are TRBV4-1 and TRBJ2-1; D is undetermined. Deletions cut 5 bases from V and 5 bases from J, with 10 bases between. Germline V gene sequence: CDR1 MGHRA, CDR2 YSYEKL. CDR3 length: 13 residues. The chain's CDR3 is CASSVTGNNEQFF. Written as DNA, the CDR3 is TGCGCCAGCAGCGTGACTGGTAACAATGAGCAGTTCTTC.

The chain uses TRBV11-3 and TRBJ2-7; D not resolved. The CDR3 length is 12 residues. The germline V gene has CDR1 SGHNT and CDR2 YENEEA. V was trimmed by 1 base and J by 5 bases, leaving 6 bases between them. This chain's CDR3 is CASSLGENEQYF. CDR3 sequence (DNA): TGTGCCAGCAGCTTAGGCGAAAACGAGCAGTACTTC.

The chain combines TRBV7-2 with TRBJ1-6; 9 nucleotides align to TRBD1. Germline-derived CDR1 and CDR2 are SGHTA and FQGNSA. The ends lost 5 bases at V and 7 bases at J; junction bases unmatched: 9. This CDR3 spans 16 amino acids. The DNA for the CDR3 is TGTGCCAGCAGCGCCAGCCCCGGGACAGGGAATTCACCCCTCCACTTT. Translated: CASSASPGTGNSPLHF.

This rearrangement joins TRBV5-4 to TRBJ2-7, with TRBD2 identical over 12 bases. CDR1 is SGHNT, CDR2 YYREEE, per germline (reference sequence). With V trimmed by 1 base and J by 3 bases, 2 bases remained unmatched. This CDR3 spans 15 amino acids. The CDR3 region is CASSLKLAGGYEQYF. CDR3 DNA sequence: TGTGCCAGCAGCTTGAAACTAGCGGGGGGCTACGAGCAGTACTTC.

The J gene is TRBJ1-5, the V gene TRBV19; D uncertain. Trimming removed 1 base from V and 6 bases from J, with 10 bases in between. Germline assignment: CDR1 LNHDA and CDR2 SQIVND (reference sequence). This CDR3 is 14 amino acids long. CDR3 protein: CASSIGGSPQPQHF. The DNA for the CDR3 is TGTGCCAGTAGTATAGGAGGGTCCCCTCAGCCCCAGCATTTT.

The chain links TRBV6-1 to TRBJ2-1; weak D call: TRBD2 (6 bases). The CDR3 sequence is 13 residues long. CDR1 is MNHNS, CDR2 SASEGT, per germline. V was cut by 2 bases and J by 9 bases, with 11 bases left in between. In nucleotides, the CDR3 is TGTGCCAGCAGTGAACAGGGAGGTGGTGAGCAGTTCTTC. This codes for CASSEQGGGEQFF.

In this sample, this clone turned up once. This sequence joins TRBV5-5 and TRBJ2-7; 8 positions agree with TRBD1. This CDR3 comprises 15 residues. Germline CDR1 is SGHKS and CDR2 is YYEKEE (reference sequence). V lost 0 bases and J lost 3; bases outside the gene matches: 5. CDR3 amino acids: CASSLAAGGIYEQYF. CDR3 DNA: TGTGCCAGCAGCTTGGCGGCAGGGGGCATCTACGAGCAGTACTTC.

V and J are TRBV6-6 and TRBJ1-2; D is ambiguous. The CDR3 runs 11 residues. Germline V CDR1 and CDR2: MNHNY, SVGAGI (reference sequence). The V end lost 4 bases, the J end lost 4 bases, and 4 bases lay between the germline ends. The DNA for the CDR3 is TGTGCCAGCAGTTCCAGCTATGGCTACACCTTC. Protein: CASSSSYGYTF.

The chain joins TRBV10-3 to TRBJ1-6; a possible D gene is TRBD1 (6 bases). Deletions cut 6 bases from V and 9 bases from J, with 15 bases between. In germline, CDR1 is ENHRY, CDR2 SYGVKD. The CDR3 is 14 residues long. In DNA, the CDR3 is TGTGCCATCAGGGACAGCCTGGAACCTTCACCCCTCCACTTT. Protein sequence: CAIRDSLEPSPLHF.

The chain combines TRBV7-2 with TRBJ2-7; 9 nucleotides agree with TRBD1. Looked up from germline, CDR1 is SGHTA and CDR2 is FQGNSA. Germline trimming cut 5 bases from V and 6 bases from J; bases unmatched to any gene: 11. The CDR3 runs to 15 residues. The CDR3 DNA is TGTGCCAGCAGCCCCCGTCAGGACAGGGGACGCGAGCAGTACTTC. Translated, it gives CASSPRQDRGREQYF.

The CDR3 sequence: CASTYGGGGINEQYF. The CDR3 DNA follows: TGTGCCAGCACGTATGGAGGAGGGGGCATCAACGAGCAGTACTTC. V is TRBV5-4 and J is TRBJ2-7; a weak D match, TRBD1 (7 bases). The ends were cut back, 6 bases at V and 5 bases at J, with 21 bases in the middle. CDR3 size: 15 residues. CDR1 and CDR2 (germline): SGHNT, YYREEE (reference sequence).

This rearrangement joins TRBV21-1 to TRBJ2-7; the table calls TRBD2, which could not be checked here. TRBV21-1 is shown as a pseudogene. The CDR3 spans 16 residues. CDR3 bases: TGTGCCAGCAGCAAAGGATTTTCGACTAGCTTCCACGAGCAGTACTTC. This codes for CASSKGFSTSFHEQYF.

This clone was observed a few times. This CDR3 reads CASSTTGELFF. The CDR3 nucleotides read TGTGCCAGCAGCACAACCGGGGAGCTGTTTTTT. The V gene is TRBV13, the J gene TRBJ2-2; D is unclear. Germline CDR1 PRHDT, CDR2 FYEKMQ (reference sequence). Trimming pared 5 bases from V and 5 bases from J, leaving 3 bases between. The CDR3 loop spans 11 amino acids. Filled out from reference TRBV13 and TRBJ2-2, the complete variable domain reads AAGVIQSPRHLIKEKRETATLKCYPIPRHDTVYWYQQGPGQDPQFLISFYEKMQSDKGSIPDRFSAQQFSDYHSELNMSSLELGDSALYFCASSTTGELFFGEGSRLTVL.

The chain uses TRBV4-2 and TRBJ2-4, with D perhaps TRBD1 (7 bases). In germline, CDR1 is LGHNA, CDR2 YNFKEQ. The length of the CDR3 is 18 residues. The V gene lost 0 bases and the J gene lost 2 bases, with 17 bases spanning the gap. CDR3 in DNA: TGTGCCAGCAGCCAAGATACCGGCAGGGGGGTGACCAAAAACATTCAGTACTTC. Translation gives CASSQDTGRGVTKNIQYF.

The CDR3 loop reads CASSLAVGGTDTQYF. In DNA, the CDR3 is TGCGCCAGCAGCTTGGCCGTCGGGGGCACAGATACGCAGTATTTT. The gene calls are TRBV5-1 and TRBJ2-3; D is perhaps TRBD2 (5 bases). Trimming shortened V by 0 bases and J by 1 base, and 9 bases separated the two germline ends. Per germline, CDR1 SGHRS and CDR2 YFSETQ. The CDR3 runs 15 residues.

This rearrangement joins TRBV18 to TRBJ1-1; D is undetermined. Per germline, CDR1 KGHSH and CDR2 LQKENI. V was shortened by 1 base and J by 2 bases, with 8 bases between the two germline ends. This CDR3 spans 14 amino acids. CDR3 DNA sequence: TGTGCCAGCTCACCACTGGAGAAAAACACTGAAGCTTTCTTT. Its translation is CASSPLEKNTEAFF.

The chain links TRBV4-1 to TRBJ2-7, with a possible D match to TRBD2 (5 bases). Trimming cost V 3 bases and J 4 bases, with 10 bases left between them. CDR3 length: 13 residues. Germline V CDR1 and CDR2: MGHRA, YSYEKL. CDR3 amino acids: CASSQPGRYEQYF. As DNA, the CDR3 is TGCGCCAGCAGCCAGCCGGGAAGATACGAGCAGTACTTC.

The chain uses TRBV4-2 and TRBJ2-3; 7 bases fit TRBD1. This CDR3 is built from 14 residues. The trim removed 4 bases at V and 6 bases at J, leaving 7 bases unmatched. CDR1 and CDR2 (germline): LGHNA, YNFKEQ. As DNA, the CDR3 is TGTGCCAGCAGCCTTACCCAGGGGGTGGATACGCAGTATTTT. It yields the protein CASSLTQGVDTQYF.

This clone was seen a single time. The CDR3 sequence: CAATQGANNGYTF. The CDR3, as DNA: TGTGCCGCAACCCAGGGGGCGAACAATGGCTACACCTTC. The chain recombines TRBV6-1 with TRBJ1-2; 8 nucleotides align to TRBD1. This CDR3 region has 13 residues. V lost 11 bases and J lost 6; bases outside the gene matches: 11. Germline V gene sequence: CDR1 MNHNS, CDR2 SASEGT.

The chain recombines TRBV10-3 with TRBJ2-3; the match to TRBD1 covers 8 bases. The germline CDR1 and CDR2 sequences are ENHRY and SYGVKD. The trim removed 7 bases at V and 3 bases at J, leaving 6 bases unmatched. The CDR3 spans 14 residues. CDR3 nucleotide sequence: TGTGCCATCACGGCGGACAGGGAAACAGATACGCAGTATTTT. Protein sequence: CAITADRETDTQYF.